The entry that follows covers one TCR beta chain sequence. These data are taken from a study of blood T cell repertoires in COVID-19. The CDR3 extends over 14 amino acids. Trimming pared 6 bases from V and 0 bases from J, leaving 11 bases between. Germline V gene data show CDR1 as MNHEY and CDR2 as SVGAGI. Per the authors' pipeline: Reference gene primer amplification in the assay estimated nucleated cell counts. Sequencing was performed with immunoSEQ multiplex PCR; in TCRdb, only in-frame clones are kept and a portion is missing. V and J calls and clone size are those listed in that table; D and trimming were worked out from the DNA. The table includes approximately 260,000 clones, 88% detected once.

The clonotype comes from a woman in her seventies with COVID-19, enrolled during active disease. V gene TRBV6-5 combines with J gene TRBJ2-5; D is perhaps TRBD2 (5 bases). The source material was peripheral blood. In DNA, the CDR3 is TGTGCCAGCAGCCGGACTCTTAACCAAGAGACCCAGTACTTC. Protein sequence: CASSRTLNQETQYF.